This passage covers 5 T cell receptor beta chains from one sample sequenced in a study of long-term antiretroviral therapy in people with HIV (dated by TCRdb to 2021 to 2024). The immunoSEQ hsTCRB v3.0 assay was used at survey level resolution to sequence the TRB variable region. The immuneACCESS repertoire file appears here via TCRdb, limited to in-frame rearrangements. These files lack a portion of the clones; in checked studies, under half of the deficit traces to unresolved V genes, and the cause of the others is not known. Within this sample are about 20,000 clones, with around four fifths of them counted one time only. The ten largest clonotypes hold approximately 9.3% of the sample. The sample here was unsorted PBMCs, taken 1.2 years after starting antiretroviral therapy. These receptor sequences come from a woman aged 40 to 50 with HIV.

The V call is TRBV14, the J call TRBJ2-7; D could derive from TRBD1 or TRBD2 (6 bases each). Trimming pared 5 bases from V and 3 bases from J, leaving 14 bases between. CDR1 is SGHDN and CDR2 is FVKESK in the germline V gene. CDR3 length: 14 residues. The CDR3 bases are TGTGCCAGCAGCGCTGCCGGAGGGGGCTACGAGCAGTACTTC. This gives the protein CASSAAGGGYEQYF.

The chain links TRBV6-1 to TRBJ2-7, with a possible D match to TRBD1 (6 bases). The CDR3 extends over 12 amino acids. Germline assignment: CDR1 MNHNS and CDR2 SASEGT. The ends were cut back, 11 bases at V and 4 bases at J, with 15 bases in the middle. The CDR3 coding sequence is TGTGCCTGCTCCGAGGGGGTATACGAGCAGTACTTC. Amino acid sequence: CACSEGVYEQYF.

The chain combines TRBV4-2 with TRBJ2-1, with D perhaps matching TRBD1 (5 bases). The V and J ends lost 4 bases and 5 bases respectively, with 6 bases between them. Germline CDR1 reads LGHNA; CDR2 reads YNFKEQ. This CDR3 spans 12 amino acids. In DNA form, the CDR3 reads TGTGCCAGCAGCCCCAGGGACAATGAGCAGTTCTTC. It translates to CASSPRDNEQFF.

The rearrangement joins TRBV6-6 to TRBJ1-5; D is uncertain. CDR3 size: 15 residues. Germline V CDR1 and CDR2: MNHNY, SVGAGI (reference sequence). V was shortened by 2 bases and J by 0 bases, with 8 bases between the two germline ends. CDR3 nucleotides: TGTGCCAGCAGTTACGAAGGGAATAGCAATCAGCCCCAGCATTTT. Its protein is CASSYEGNSNQPQHF.

CDR3 protein: CSAADREQFF. The CDR3 DNA reads as TGCAGTGCTGCCGACAGGGAGCAGTTCTTC. The V call is TRBV20-1, the J call TRBJ2-1; D is perhaps TRBD1 (6 bases). Deletions cut 5 bases from V and 10 bases from J, with 9 bases between. CDR3 length: 10 residues. In germline, CDR1 is DFQATT, CDR2 SNEGSKA (reference sequence).